The clone carrying this TCR beta chain was recorded many times. What it binds is unknown. Arm-PCR with iRepertoire HTBI primers amplified the CDR3 regions for these TCR beta libraries. TCRdb passed the multiplex PCR reads through MiXCR, listing each CDR3 protein once. Among around 460,000 distinct CDR3 sequences listed, under 25% were seen once. This sample was included in a study of regulatory T cells in long-lasting Graves disease. Time point noted: persistent/refractory GD, antithyroid drugs over 5 years with positive TRAb. Making the TCR library involved RNA that had been extracted from PBMCs. Regarding the study as a whole: Patients with persistent disease showed a bias toward TRBV28, TRBJ1-2 and TRBJ2-5.

Looked up from germline, CDR1 is SEHNR and CDR2 is FQNEAQ (reference sequence). This CDR3 spans 12 amino acids. The V end lost 2 bases, the J end lost 3 bases, and 4 bases lay between the germline ends. The sample was peripheral blood mononuclear cells (PBMCs), taken when the disease was refractory, from a patient treated with antithyroid drugs. This sequence originates from a female donor with Graves disease. The chain couples TRBV7-9 to TRBJ1-2; D call uncertain. The CDR3 protein is CASSLQDYGYTF. The DNA for the CDR3 is TGTGCCAGCAGCTTACAAGACTATGGCTACACCTTC.